These 18 T cell receptor beta chains came from one sample sequenced in a study of a mutant IDH1 vaccine in newly diagnosed glioma. The repertoire was sequenced with immunoSEQ multiplex PCR; TCRdb's copy has only in-frame clones and lacks some. The top ten clones hold roughly 2.3% of a sample with 50,000 to 60,000 clones, 75% to 95% of them seen once. Antigens of these TCRs are unknown. Noted time point: week 11, during vaccination. Topical imiquimod accompanied each vaccine dose, which consisted of 300 ug of mutant IDH1 20-mer peptide. The sample consisted of PBMCs, taken from a glioma patient whose treatment included an IDH1 peptide vaccine. The receptors stem from a man in his fifties or sixties with glioma.

The chain uses TRBV27 and TRBJ2-7, with TRBD2 identical over 9 bases. Looked up from germline, CDR1 is MNHEY and CDR2 is SMNVEV (reference sequence). V lost 2 bases to trimming and J lost 3 bases; unmatched junction nucleotides: 5. The CDR3 extends over 15 amino acids. CDR3 nucleotide sequence: TGTGCCAGCAGTTTAGGGGCTAGCGGGGTCTACGAGCAGTACTTC. This encodes CASSLGASGVYEQYF.

This chain joins TRBV5-4 and TRBJ2-1; 7 bases align to TRBD2. Germline V gene sequence: CDR1 SGHNT, CDR2 YYREEE (reference sequence). The CDR3 sequence is 14 residues long. V was clipped by 2 bases and J by 3 bases; unmatched bases: 2. CDR3 nucleotides: TGTGCCAGCAGCTTTCCGGGAGGCTACAATGAGCAGTTCTTC. Translation gives CASSFPGGYNEQFF.

V usage is TRBV27 and J usage is TRBJ1-5; 7 bases align to TRBD1. Germline CDR1 reads MNHEY; CDR2 reads SMNVEV (reference sequence). V gave up 0 bases and J gave up 2 bases; unmatched junction bases: 1. This CDR3 spans 15 amino acids. Here the CDR3 reads CASSLSGTGNQPQHF. The CDR3 coding sequence is TGTGCCAGCAGTTTATCAGGGACAGGCAATCAGCCCCAGCATTTT.

The rearrangement uses TRBV6-6 and TRBJ2-5, with D unclear. The CDR3 extends over 13 amino acids. Trimming left V 7 bases short and J 5 bases short, with 14 bases between. Germline-derived CDR1 and CDR2 are MNHNY and SVGAGI (reference sequence). DNA for the CDR3: TGTGCCAGCACTCCATATCCTTCGGAGACCCAGTACTTC. This encodes CASTPYPSETQYF.

The chain carries TRBV2 and TRBJ2-7; a possible D gene is TRBD2 (5 bases). Per the germline V gene, CDR1 is SNHLY and CDR2 is FYNNEI. This CDR3 spans 15 amino acids. Trimming shortened V by 3 bases and J by 4 bases, and 16 bases separated the two germline ends. CDR3: CASSDTSGPFYEQYF. The CDR3 nucleotides are TGTGCCAGCAGTGACACCAGCGGACCCTTTTACGAGCAGTACTTC.

This clone was detected only once. The V gene is TRBV9, the J gene TRBJ1-5; 8 nucleotides match TRBD1. Per the germline V gene, CDR1 is SGDLS and CDR2 is YYNGEE. This CDR3 has 16 amino acids. V dropped 4 bases and J dropped 7; count of bases not matched to a gene: 13. This chain's CDR3 is CASSQGVGQGGQPQHF. As DNA, the CDR3 is TGTGCCAGCAGCCAAGGGGTCGGACAGGGTGGACAGCCCCAGCATTTT.

The rearrangement uses TRBV28 and TRBJ1-3; 8 nucleotides match TRBD1. The CDR3 runs 17 residues. V shed 7 bases and J 4 bases; nucleotides not matched to a gene: 15. The V gene's germline CDR1 is MDHEN and CDR2 SYDVKM. DNA of the CDR3: TGTGCCAGCACCGAGGTGCAGGGGGCGCCCGGGGGAAACACCATATATTTT. Amino acid sequence: CASTEVQGAPGGNTIYF. Looking up the rest from reference TRBV28 and TRBJ1-3 gives the full variable domain: DVKVTQSSRYLVKRTGEKVFLECVQDMDHENMFWYRQDPGLGLRLIYFSYDVKMKEKGDIPEGYSVSREKKERFSLILESASTNQTSMYLCASTEVQGAPGGNTIYFGEGSWLTVV.

The chain employs TRBV7-2 and TRBJ2-1; 9 bases are shared with TRBD1. The germline V gene encodes CDR1 SGHTA and CDR2 FQGNSA. The CDR3 contains 15 residues. The V gene end was trimmed by 6 bases and the J gene end by 0 bases; junction bases not matched to a gene: 3. The CDR3 coding sequence is TGTGCCAGCAGTCCGACAGGGGGCTCCTACAATGAGCAGTTCTTC. Translating gives CASSPTGGSYNEQFF.

This chain joins TRBV27 and TRBJ2-7; D is unclear. The CDR3 is made up of 15 amino acids. Trimming took off 2 bases at V and 3 bases at J, with 14 bases between the two ends. Germline V gene sequence: CDR1 MNHEY, CDR2 SMNVEV (reference sequence). This CDR3 is CASSLAASPYYEQYF. The CDR3 DNA is TGTGCCAGCAGTTTAGCGGCGTCCCCTTACTACGAGCAGTACTTC.

This rearrangement joins TRBV9 to TRBJ2-7; D may be TRBD2 (5 bases). V lost 0 bases and J 2 bases, leaving 12 bases between the germline ends. This CDR3 is 15 amino acids long. The germline gives CDR1 SGDLS, CDR2 YYNGEE. The CDR3 region has the DNA TGTGCCAGCAGCGTAGAAGAGGGCCCCCCCTACGAGCAGTACTTC. It specifies CASSVEEGPPYEQYF. Based on the CDR3 plus reference TRBV9 and TRBJ2-7, the full variable domain is DSGVTQTPKHLITATGQRVTLRCSPRSGDLSVYWYQQSLDQGLQFLIQYYNGEERAKGNILERFSAQQFPDLHSELNLSSLELGDSALYFCASSVEEGPPYEQYFGPGTRLTVT.

This chain connects TRBV6-1 to TRBJ2-3; the match to TRBD2 covers 7 bases. Germline V gene data show CDR1 as MNHNS and CDR2 as SASEGT. V lost 7 bases and J lost 2; bases outside the gene matches: 3. CDR3 size: 13 residues. The CDR3, as DNA: TGTGCCAGCATGGGGGGGGTCACAGATACGCAGTATTTT. This encodes CASMGGVTDTQYF.

This clone was picked up a small number of times. The V and J genes are TRBV13 and TRBJ2-7, with 8 bases fitting TRBD1. CDR1 and CDR2 from the germline V gene are PRHDT and FYEKMQ (reference sequence). The trim removed 5 bases at V and 5 bases at J, leaving 11 bases unmatched. The CDR3 runs 15 residues. DNA for the CDR3: TGTGCCAGCAGCCCAATCTGGGCAGGGGGCGACGAGCAGTACTTC. Amino acids: CASSPIWAGGDEQYF.

The J gene is TRBJ2-7, the V gene TRBV7-2; D not certain. Germline CDR1 and CDR2: SGHTA and FQGNSA. V dropped 5 bases and J dropped 1 base, with 9 bases sitting between them. The CDR3 has 13 amino acids. The CDR3 is CASSVSPSYEQYF. The CDR3 coding sequence is TGTGCCAGCAGCGTTTCCCCATCCTACGAGCAGTACTTC.

The gene calls are TRBV7-3 and TRBJ2-5, with TRBD1 identical over 7 bases. Germline V lookup: CDR1 SGHTA, CDR2 FQGTGA. V gave up 5 bases and J gave up 4 bases; unmatched junction bases: 4. The CDR3 length is 13 residues. The CDR3 protein is CASSTGVTETQYF. CDR3 bases: TGTGCCAGCAGCACAGGGGTCACAGAGACCCAGTACTTC.

This chain uses TRBV5-4 with TRBJ2-3; D unclear. Trimming removed 3 bases from V and 2 bases from J, with 4 bases in between. This CDR3 comprises 12 residues. Per the germline V gene, CDR1 is SGHNT and CDR2 is YYREEE (reference sequence). The CDR3 DNA reads as TGTGCCAGCAGCTACAACACAGATACGCAGTATTTT. Its protein product is CASSYNTDTQYF.

The chain has TRBV9 and TRBJ2-5; weak D call: TRBD2 (5 bases). Trimming took 3 bases from V and 2 from J, leaving 14 bases between them. Germline loops: CDR1 SGDLS, CDR2 YYNGEE. The CDR3 totals 15 residues. CDR3 in DNA: TGTGCCAGCAGCGCCCTACTAGTAGGGCAAGAGACCCAGTACTTC. The encoded protein is CASSALLVGQETQYF.

V and J are TRBV19 and TRBJ2-5; 12 nucleotides agree with TRBD2. CDR3 size: 16 residues. With V trimmed by 3 bases and J by 3 bases, 5 bases remained unmatched. Germline V lookup: CDR1 LNHDA, CDR2 SQIVND (reference sequence). In DNA, the CDR3 is TGTGCCAGTAGTATGAGACTAGCGGGGGTAAAAGAGACCCAGTACTTC. This encodes CASSMRLAGVKETQYF. Full variable domain (rest looked up from reference TRBV19 and TRBJ2-5): DGGITQSPKYLFRKEGQNVTLSCEQNLNHDAMYWYRQDPGQGLRLIYYSQIVNDFQKGDIAEGYSVSREKKESFPLTVTSAQKNPTAFYLCASSMRLAGVKETQYFGPGTRLLVL.

The rearrangement uses TRBV28 and TRBJ1-4; D is unresolved. Germline CDR1 reads MDHEN; CDR2 reads SYDVKM. The V end was cut by 2 bases, the J end by 1 base, with 5 bases between. The CDR3 covers 14 residues. CDR3 bases: TGTGCCAGCAGTTTAAGGATAACTAATGAAAAACTGTTTTTT. Protein: CASSLRITNEKLFF.